The T cell receptor beta chain under discussion was sequenced for a study of response to subunit inactivated influenza vaccine. TCRdb re-analysed the RT-PCR reads in MiXCR, keeping a single row per CDR3 protein. The sample shows some 570,000 distinct CDR3 sequences, roughly 10% of them seen only once. Study-level results: Authors suggested each seasonal flu vaccination may recruit only limited numbers of new T cells.

CDR3 size: 16 residues. V was clipped by 2 bases and J by 9 bases, with 20 bases between them. Germline-derived CDR1 and CDR2 are MNHEY and SVGAGI. Comments on this clonotype: Its antigen is as yet unknown.

The sample was also linked to a second study, of T cells expressing NK-cell markers. That paper states: TCR beta cDNA was made by 5'RACE template switching with UMIs. Several experiments confined sorting to alpha-beta TCR T cells with an anti-gamma-delta TCR antibody. The share of CD8+ T cells held by dominant NKG2C+ clonotypes was 1.0-7.0% in several donors. The CD3+CD56-NKG2C+ fraction of a handful of donors was also led by these clonotypes.

The clonotype was recovered from a man aged 50 to 59 who received an inactivated influenza vaccine. The chain joins TRBV6-5 to TRBJ2-1; D may be TRBD1 or TRBD2 (5 bases each). Sequencing was performed on PBMCs from blood, taken on the day of vaccination. The CDR3 DNA is TGTGCCAGCAGTTACGGCGAGGGGAAGGGGAGTGGTGAGCAGTTCTTC. Its translation is CASSYGEGKGSGEQFF.